This T cell receptor beta chain was sequenced in a study of blood T cell repertoires in COVID-19. Study context: The United States, Italy and Spain supplied acute and convalescent COVID-19 samples. T cells, B-cell-depleted T cells, or PBMCs supplied cDNA or gDNA.

CDR1 is LNHDA and CDR2 is SQIVND in the germline V gene (reference sequence). With 2 bases removed from V and 0 bases from J, the gap between germline ends came to 9 bases. CDR3 length: 15 residues. In Seattle, patients joined the study during active infection and were tracked longitudinally. In the source study's methods: Quantification of nucleated cells was approximated via reference gene primer amplification. Assay used: immunoSEQ multiplex PCR; TCRdb lists only in-frame clones, some missing. V and J calls and clone size are those listed in that table; D and trimming were worked out from the DNA. The table includes fewer than 350,000 clones, approximately 87% detected once.

The source is a woman in her twenties or thirties with COVID-19, enrolled during active disease. Sequences were obtained from peripheral blood. The J gene is TRBJ2-3, the V gene TRBV19, with D possibly matching TRBD2 (5 bases). CDR3 DNA sequence: TGTGCCAGTAGTATAATAAGGACTAGCACAGATACGCAGTATTTT. It yields the protein CASSIIRTSTDTQYF.